This T cell receptor beta chain was retrieved from a study of sequential checkpoint blockade in melanoma (dated by TCRdb to between 2018 and 2021). Describing the broader study: Patients were assigned by 1:1 randomization to either first-line nivolumab followed by ipilimumab (arm A) or ipilimumab followed by nivolumab (arm B). DNA from 75 to 95 pretreatment melanoma tumor samples underwent TCRbeta immunosequencing. Roughly 80% of the matched pre- and post-treatment tumor biopsy pairs came from the same lesion. Fewer than 25 patients had matched tumor biopsies taken before treatment and at week 13, after single-agent nivolumab (arm A) or ipilimumab (arm B). Maintenance nivolumab came after both trial sequences. The paper as a whole reports these results and caveats: Validation of the response-prediction model combining TCR metrics and mutation burden is needed in larger, independent patient cohorts. Small sample sizes and reduced statistical power limited the analyses of tumor T-cell fraction within each arm. Tumor T-cell fraction and clonality were correlated with PD-L1 staining and CD8+ T-cell counts, but not with mutational load. Achieving clinical benefit was about 30 times more likely for patients whose tumor T-cell fraction and clonality increased by week 13. Among patients in the nivolumab-first arm (arm A), tumor TIL clonality before treatment was associated with response (P = .04).

The table lists this clone with many counts. The clone's antigen remains unknown. The input lacks base qualities; no much larger clone sits a single base away. TCRbeta CDR3 regions were immunosequenced from genomic DNA with the immunoSEQ Assay. Prior to high-throughput sequencing, genomic DNA was amplified by bias-controlled multiplex PCR. The authors processed their data as follows. To quantify the absolute abundance of each unique TCRbeta CDR3 region, the sequences were collapsed and filtered. Clonality, defined as 1 minus Pielou's evenness, was calculated using only productive rearrangements. Tumor T-cell fraction was computed by normalizing TCRbeta template counts to usable DNA, estimated from several housekeeping genes. A previously published method was used to identify clones with significantly greater frequencies in on-treatment samples than in baseline samples. TCRdb mirrors the immuneACCESS table, restricted to in-frame sequences. Some clones are absent from its copies; in checked studies, under half trace to an unresolved V gene, and the reason for the others is unknown. The V and J calls and clone size are taken from that table; D and trimming were inferred from the DNA. This sample lists about 6,700 clones; 20% to 30% were detected once. The ten most abundant clones make up 8% to 9% of the sample.

The treatment or condition label here, explained by the study, means: randomized to nivolumab then ipilimumab (arm A) or the reverse (arm B). Prior DNA-damaging chemotherapy had not been received by any trial patient. Samples came from patients with melanoma in CheckMate 064, a randomized, open-label phase II trial of sequential checkpoint blockade. Tumor TCR sequencing used genomic DNA from formalin-fixed paraffin-embedded (FFPE) tissue samples. V gives up 0 bases and J gives up 0 bases, and the segment between their germline ends measures 10 bases. CDR1 and CDR2 were assigned from the germline V gene as SGDLS and YYNGEE. Including cysteine and phenylalanine, the CDR3 has 15 amino acids. Of all the DNA, just the CDR3 is kept, 45 bases in frame from base 1.

The receptor was derived from a human donor with melanoma. The rearrangement combines TRBV9 with TRBJ2-7; the D gene cannot be resolved reliably. Source: tumor tissue (inferred from file names), taken from a patient given nivolumab and ipilimumab in sequence. The DNA is TGTGCCAGCAGCGTAGGAGTATTGAGCTCCTACGAGCAGTACTTC. Its coded protein is CASSVGVLSSYEQYF.